This T cell receptor (beta chain) was identified in a study of cytomegalovirus exposure and HLA in healthy donors (dated by TCRdb to the late 2010s). General notes on the study: According to a later analysis, one platform produced both the roughly 120 validation repertoires and the 670 or so repertoires of the first cohort. Along with the approximately 650-subject first cohort, a separate validation cohort of roughly 110 different subjects was used. The study aimed to test whether cataloging public T cell receptors could reveal signatures of past pathogen exposure. To predict cytomegalovirus infection status, the study combined high-throughput TCR immunosequencing, statistical association of individual TCRs with disease status, and machine learning.

Donors formed part of the validation cohort, which comprised over a hundred subjects and was distinct from the first cohort of under 850 subjects. Libraries came from the immunoSEQ multiplex PCR assay. The study's processing was this. A statistical classification framework was developed to diagnose cytomegalovirus status using the catalog of TCR beta chain sequences. Drawn from immuneACCESS, this table holds only the in-frame rearrangements with V and J called that TCRdb kept. Clones are partly lost; checked studies trace under half to an unresolved V gene and leave the rest unexplained. The DNA was the basis for D and trimming; V, J and clone size are from that table. The sample profile shows over 200,000 clones; just over 85% of them were found once. The ten most abundant clones make up 2.5% to 3.5% of the sample. This clone was recorded once. There is no known antigen for this receptor. No base quality information exists; no much larger clone differs at one position.

The research as a whole found: The classifier was reported to diagnose cytomegalovirus status with high specificity and sensitivity in both the original cohort and the validation cohort. Most TCR sequences were observed very rarely across donors, whereas some public TCRs were present in many individuals. In a later analysis, TCRs clustered in the first cohort were found to also tend to co-occur in the approximately 120 validation repertoires, with about 93% of cluster scores above 0. The validation cohort had no HLA typing available for a later analysis, so co-occurrence within that cohort was assessed over all 120 or so repertoires. Three of the identified cytomegalovirus-associated TCR beta chains were confirmed in vitro to be specific for cytomegalovirus antigens. It was suggested by the authors that the approach could potentially be generalized to other disease states and immunological phenotypes. A total of 164 TCR beta chains were listed by the study as associated with cytomegalovirus.

Looking up the germline V gene (reference sequence) yields CDR1 PRHDT and CDR2 FYEKMQ. V lost 5 bases and J lost 6 bases, and the count of bases not matched to a germline gene is 6. CDR3 length: 16 amino acids, cysteine to phenylalanine. CDR3 DNA is the only sequence kept; it has 48 bases, read in frame from the first base. The source of this sequence is a woman in her late teens or twenties in good health and CMV-seronegative. The chain couples TRBV13 to TRBJ2-1; the central 14 bases match TRBD2. The sample consisted of PBMCs. The bases read TGTGCCAGCAGCAGTCCCGGGACTAGCGGGAGCAATGAGCAGTTCTTC. Its product reads: CASSSPGTSGSNEQFF.